This TCR beta chain was obtained from a study of CD8+ T cells in alopecia areata. The CDR3 length is 14 residues. The J segment lost 7 bases and the V segment lost 8 bases, leaving 6 bases of the junction unmatched. Germline CDR1 SNHLY, CDR2 FYNNEI. Extraction and reverse transcription of RNA yielded cDNA as the sequencing template. Libraries were prepared by immunoSEQ multiplex PCR; TCRdb keeps only in-frame clonotypes and omits some of them. The repertoire holds fewer than 250,000 clones, with around two fifths as singletons. As to treatment: oral pan-JAK inhibitor, 5-10 mg twice daily. Peripheral blood, together with lesional scalp punch biopsies, was collected from alopecia areata patients. It was from PBMCs that CD4+ and CD8+ T cells were sorted.

The sequences come from CD4+ T cells sorted from blood, collected around week 36, from a patient treated with tofacitinib. The sequence was obtained from a human donor with alopecia areata. This chain links TRBV2 with TRBJ2-1, with 12 bases that match TRBD2. CDR3 loop: CASQTSGRANEQFF. As DNA, the CDR3 is TGTGCCAGCCAGACTAGCGGGAGAGCGAATGAGCAGTTCTTC.